This T cell receptor beta chain was captured by sequencing in a study of early T cells in non-severe SARS-CoV-2 infection. Study background: Unsorted whole-blood RNA was sequenced in bulk, leaving chains unpaired.

CDR1 is SQVTM and CDR2 is ANQGSEA in the germline V gene. This CDR3 is built from 13 residues. V lost 7 bases and J 3 bases, leaving 16 bases between the germline ends. Worth noting for this clonotype: Its antigen remains unknown.

General study findings and limits: Matching with VDJdb favored anti-spike CD8 responses (missing private and CD4 specificities).

Each CDR3 protein is one row after TCRdb ran MiXCR on the 5' RACE reads. The profile shows more than 85,000 distinct CDR3 sequences, around an eighth of them singletons. The material was whole blood, obtained at baseline. This TCR was recovered from an adult who was a healthcare worker with PCR-confirmed SARS-CoV-2 infection or an uninfected control (not recorded which). V usage is TRBV29-1 and J usage is TRBJ2-7; tentative D call: TRBD1 (6 bases). The CDR3 nucleotides are TGCAGCGGGAAACAGGGAGCGGACTACGAGCAGTACTTC. This translates into CSGKQGADYEQYF.